These 15 T cell receptor beta chains share one sample of origin, sequenced in a study of Graves' ophthalmopathy and Graves' hyperthyroidism. Beta-chain TCR CDR3 regions were amplified from RNA transcripts. First-round RT-PCR employed HTBI primers, with a second-round multiplex PCR after it. TCRdb independently ran MiXCR on the multiplex PCR reads; one entry per CDR3 protein. The top ten hold 9% to 15% of the sample, which has under 350,000 distinct CDR3 sequences, roughly 17% seen once. What was sequenced was peripheral blood. The source is an adult man with Graves' ophthalmopathy.

This clonotype was observed at least ten times. The rearrangement joins TRBV7-9 to TRBJ2-5; maybe TRBD2 (5 bases). V lost 3 bases, J lost 2 bases, and 16 bases lay in between. CDR1 and CDR2 from the germline V gene are SEHNR and FQNEAQ (reference sequence). This CDR3 has 16 amino acids. CDR3 DNA: TGTGCCAGCAGCTTCCAGGTCGGGATAGGGCAAGAGACCCAGTACTTC. Translated: CASSFQVGIGQETQYF.

This clonotype was seen ten or more times. A much bigger clone sits one base away, suggesting this may be a read error. The chain combines TRBV24-1 with TRBJ2-7; 9 nucleotides align to TRBD2. V lost 9 bases, J lost 0 bases, and 5 bases stayed unmatched. The germline V gene has CDR1 KGHDR and CDR2 SFDVKD. This CDR3 has 14 residues. The CDR3 reads CATEDSGGSYEQYF. CDR3 DNA sequence: TGTGCCACCGAGGATAGCGGGGGCTCCTACGAGCAGTACTTC.

The chain carries TRBV30 and TRBJ2-2, with D tentatively TRBD1 (5 bases). This CDR3 has 14 residues. CDR1 GTSNPN and CDR2 SVGIG come from the germline V gene (reference sequence). V was cut by 2 bases and J by 7 bases, with 14 bases left in between. CDR3 loop: CAWSPLGPHGELFF. CDR3 nucleotides: TGTGCCTGGAGTCCCTTGGGGCCCCACGGGGAGCTGTTTTTT.

This clonotype has ten or more counts. In DNA, the CDR3 is TGTGCCAGCAGCGTAGGAGGGGGGGGCCGAGAGCAGTACTTC. Its translation is CASSVGGGGREQYF. This chain joins TRBV9 and TRBJ2-7, with D perhaps matching TRBD2 (7 bases). Trimming pared 0 bases from V and 7 bases from J, leaving 14 bases between. Germline CDR1 reads SGDLS; CDR2 reads YYNGEE. There are 14 residues in the CDR3.

This clonotype was detected ten times or more. This chain uses TRBV12-3 or TRBV12-4 with TRBJ1-2; no clear D gene. The V gene lost 5 bases and the J gene lost 4 bases, with 14 bases spanning the gap. This CDR3 has 14 residues. The CDR3: CASSTTGFFYGYTF. In DNA form, the CDR3 reads TGTGCCAGCAGTACGACGGGATTTTTCTATGGCTACACCTTC.

This clonotype was found many times. The chain couples TRBV19 to TRBJ1-5, with no clear D. Germline V gives CDR1 LNHDA, CDR2 SQIVND (reference sequence). The CDR3 sequence is 17 residues long. Between the trimmed V and J ends, which lost 3 bases and 1 base, there was a span of 16 bases. The CDR3, as DNA: TGTGCCAGTAGTATCCACCGCGGACGGGGAAGCAATCAGCCCCAGCATTTT. This translates into CASSIHRGRGSNQPQHF. Variable domain in full (rest from reference TRBV19 and TRBJ1-5): DGGITQSPKYLFRKEGQNVTLSCEQNLNHDAMYWYRQDPGQGLRLIYYSQIVNDFQKGDIAEGYSVSREKKESFPLTVTSAQKNPTAFYLCASSIHRGRGSNQPQHFGDGTRLSIL.

This clonotype was seen at least ten times. The chain uses TRBV18 and TRBJ2-5; D unresolved. CDR3 size: 15 residues. Germline V gives CDR1 KGHSH, CDR2 LQKENI. V lost 8 bases to trimming and J lost 4 bases, with 20 bases between them. This CDR3 reads CASNTLDGPGETQYF. Written as DNA, the CDR3 is TGTGCCAGCAACACCCTTGACGGACCCGGAGAGACCCAGTACTTC.

At least ten counts were recorded for this clonotype. The chain uses TRBV15 and TRBJ1-1; possible D gene TRBD1, 5 bases. This CDR3 comprises 15 residues. Germline CDR1 reads LNHNV; CDR2 reads YYDKDF (reference sequence). V lost 5 bases to trimming and J lost 1 base, with 14 bases between them. CDR3: CATSLRTPRNTEAFF. The CDR3 DNA sequence: TGTGCCACCAGCCTAAGGACACCCAGGAACACTGAAGCTTTCTTT.

This clonotype was seen ten or more times. The V call is TRBV2, the J call TRBJ2-7; TRBD1 is a possible D gene (6 bases). Per the germline V gene, CDR1 is SNHLY and CDR2 is FYNNEI. V was shortened by 10 bases and J by 9 bases, with 19 bases between the two germline ends. The CDR3 loop spans 12 amino acids. This CDR3 reads CATWDTRSLQYF. The CDR3 region has the DNA TGTGCCACCTGGGACACGAGATCCTTGCAGTACTTC.

This clonotype was seen repeatedly, ten times or more. V and J are TRBV10-3 and TRBJ2-5, with D possibly TRBD2 on 7 matching bases. V was shortened by 10 bases and J by 4 bases, with 22 bases between the two germline ends. CDR1 and CDR2 from the germline V gene are ENHRY and SYGVKD. The CDR3 length is 15 residues. The DNA of the CDR3 is TGTGCCACCCTACCGGGGAAGGGAGGGGGAGAGACCCAGTACTTC. It is translated as CATLPGKGGGETQYF.

This clonotype was picked up one time. The chain is built from TRBV6-5 and TRBJ2-7; D possibly corresponds to TRBD1 (5 bases). Germline lookup yields CDR1 MNHEY and CDR2 SVGAGI. The CDR3 is made up of 14 amino acids. The V end lost 2 bases, the J end lost 2 bases, and 10 bases lay between the germline ends. The CDR3 DNA sequence: TGTGCCAGCAGTTACGGTAGGGGAACCTACGAGCAGTACTTC. Translation: CASSYGRGTYEQYF.

The table lists this clonotype with many counts. The chain uses TRBV18 and TRBJ2-5, with 11 positions matching TRBD2. The V and J ends lost 6 bases and 9 bases, in that order; junction bases with no gene match: 9. This CDR3 is built from 14 residues. Germline V gene data show CDR1 as KGHSH and CDR2 as LQKENI. In DNA form, the CDR3 reads TGTGCCAGCTCCGAGACTAGCGGGATACCGGCCCAGTACTTC. This gives the protein CASSETSGIPAQYF.

This clonotype appeared many times. The chain links TRBV10-2 to TRBJ1-5; 9 positions match TRBD1. The J segment lost 8 bases and the V segment lost 6 bases, leaving 5 bases of the junction unmatched. The CDR3 contains 13 residues. Germline values: CDR1 WSHSY, CDR2 SAAADI. For the CDR3, the DNA is TGCGCCAGCAGACAGGGGGCCGGGGAGCCCCAGCATTTT. It codes for CASRQGAGEPQHF.

There are many counts of this clonotype. The V gene is TRBV9, the J gene TRBJ2-7; D is uncertain. The CDR3 sequence is 11 residues long. V was shortened by 3 bases and J by 6 bases, with 7 bases between the two germline ends. Germline CDR1 is SGDLS and CDR2 is YYNGEE. This CDR3 is CASSAGLEQYF. DNA for the CDR3: TGTGCCAGCAGCGCTGGGCTCGAGCAGTACTTC.

This clonotype was observed at least ten times. This clone may be a read error of a much larger clone one base away. The genes are TRBV20-1 and TRBJ1-1; D is unresolved. The CDR3 length is 13 residues. Deletions cut 2 bases from V and 1 base from J, with 8 bases between. In germline, CDR1 is DFQATT, CDR2 SNEGSKA (reference sequence). CDR3: CSARSPGNTEAFF. DNA of the CDR3: TGCAGTGCTAGATCCCCGGGGAACACTGAAGCTTTCTTT.